A selection of T cell receptor beta chains follows, all from one sample in a study of shared clonotypes between healthy human individuals. Here immunoSEQ multiplex PCR was the method, and the copy in TCRdb shows in-frame clones only, minus some. The sample consists of about 660,000 clones, under 80% of them appearing once. The sample taken for sequencing was memory CD4+ T cells sorted from blood. The receptors were gathered from a woman aged 25-40 years in good health. Both conserved end residues are part of each CDR3. D genes are given only for firm matches. Clone size is not always given. Where it is, it says once, few, many or a class for expanded clones.

size: .; D: .; V: TRBV21-1; J: TRBJ2-5; DNA: TGTGCCAGCAGCAAATGCGGGGAGGGCAGGGGGCGTATGAAGACCCAGTACTTC; CDR3: CASSKCGEGRGRMKTQYF
size: .; D: TRBD2; V: TRBV25-1; J: TRBJ2-7; DNA: TGTGCCAGCAGGCCAGCGGGAGGGTACGAGCAGTACTTC; CDR3: CASRPAGGYEQYF
size: .; D: .; V: TRBV27; J: TRBJ1-1; DNA: TGTGCCAGCAGTTTAGGGGGGCTGGGGAACACTGAAGCTTTCTTT; CDR3: CASSLGGLGNTEAFF
size: .; D: TRBD1; V: TRBV30; J: TRBJ2-7; DNA: TGTGCCTGGGAGGGACAGACCTACGAGCAGTACTTC; CDR3: CAWEGQTYEQYF
size: .; D: .; V: TRBV11-1; J: TRBJ2-1; DNA: TGTGCCAGCAGCTTACGTCTCGTCGATGAGCAGTTCTTC; CDR3: CASSLRLVDEQFF
size: many; D: .; V: TRBV5-1; J: TRBJ2-7; DNA: TGCGCCAGCAGCTTGGTTGTTTCTCCCTACGAGCAGTACTTC; CDR3: CASSLVVSPYEQYF
size: .; D: .; V: TRBV28; J: TRBJ2-7; DNA: TGTGCCAGCAGTTTCTTCAGTCTACACGAGCAGTACTTC; CDR3: CASSFFSLHEQYF
size: .; D: TRBD1; V: TRBV27; J: TRBJ1-1; DNA: TGTGCCAGCAGTTTATCGAAGGGACAGGGCGGCACTGAAGCTTTCTTT; CDR3: CASSLSKGQGGTEAFF
size: .; D: TRBD1; V: TRBV19; J: TRBJ1-4; DNA: TGTGCCAGTAGTACCCGGGACAGTAATGAAAAACTGTTTTTT; CDR3: CASSTRDSNEKLFF
size: .; D: TRBD2; V: TRBV7-3; J: TRBJ2-2; DNA: TGTGCCAGCAGCTCGGGACTAGCGGGCCTCACCGGGGAGCTGTTTTTT; CDR3: CASSSGLAGLTGELFF
size: .; D: .; V: TRBV2; J: TRBJ1-5; DNA: TGTGCCAGCAGGATAGGAGGCAGTAGCAATCAGCCCCAGCATTTT; CDR3: CASRIGGSSNQPQHF
size: few; D: .; V: TRBV11-1; J: TRBJ2-7; DNA: TGTGCCAGCGGTAGCCACAGCTCCTACGAGCAGTACTTC; CDR3: CASGSHSSYEQYF
size: few; D: .; V: TRBV11-2; J: TRBJ1-1; DNA: TGTGCCAGCAGCTTAGCGGCTCTGAACACTGAAGCTTTCTTT; CDR3: CASSLAALNTEAFF
size: many; D: .; V: TRBV21-1; J: TRBJ1-4; DNA: TGTGCCAGCCAGACCGGGACAGCTAATGAAAAACTGTTTTTT; CDR3: CASQTGTANEKLFF
size: .; D: .; V: TRBV6-1; J: TRBJ1-4; DNA: TGTGCCAGCAGTGAAGTGGACGGGCATGAAAAACTGTTTTTT; CDR3: CASSEVDGHEKLFF
size: .; D: .; V: TRBV25-1; J: TRBJ1-2; DNA: TGTGCCAGCAGGAATTACTATGGCTACACCTTC; CDR3: CASRNYYGYTF
size: many; D: TRBD2; V: TRBV27; J: TRBJ2-3; DNA: TGTGCCAGCAGTTTATGGTCGGGAGGCGGCACAGATACGCAGTATTTT; CDR3: CASSLWSGGGTDTQYF
size: .; D: TRBD1; V: TRBV27; J: TRBJ1-5; DNA: TGTGCCAGCAAGTCAGGCGGACAGGGGTTTTATAGCAATCAGCCCCAGCATTTT; CDR3: CASKSGGQGFYSNQPQHF
size: once; D: .; V: TRBV4-1; J: TRBJ2-7; DNA: TGCGCCAGCAGCCCCAGGCGCGGCCTAAACCCCTACGAGCAGTACTTC; CDR3: CASSPRRGLNPYEQYF
size: .; D: TRBD2; V: TRBV4-1; J: TRBJ2-2; DNA: TGCGCCAGCAGCCTGCCCGGGCGGGGGGACACCGGGGAGCTGTTTTTT; CDR3: CASSLPGRGDTGELFF
size: .; D: .; V: TRBV5-1; J: TRBJ2-2; DNA: TGCGCCAGCAGCTTAATCGTGCGAGTCAGGACCCCGAACACCGGGGAGCTGTTTTTT; CDR3: CASSLIVRVRTPNTGELFF
size: .; D: .; V: TRBV5-1; J: TRBJ2-1; DNA: TGCGCCAGCAGCTTGCCTAGCGTGAACAATGAGCAGTTCTTC; CDR3: CASSLPSVNNEQFF
size: few; D: .; V: TRBV7-2; J: TRBJ1-2; DNA: TGTGCCAGCACCCACGGGCGGGGGCTGAACTATGGCTACACCTTC; CDR3: CASTHGRGLNYGYTF
size: .; D: .; V: TRBV6-1; J: TRBJ2-7; DNA: TGTGCCAGCAGTTTGGGGGGCGACTCCTACGAGCAGTACTTC; CDR3: CASSLGGDSYEQYF
size: .; D: .; V: TRBV7-2; J: TRBJ1-4; DNA: TGTGCCAGCAGCTTGTGGCAGGGAGGTGAAAAACTGTTTTTT; CDR3: CASSLWQGGEKLFF
size: .; D: .; V: TRBV28; J: TRBJ1-2; DNA: TGTGCCAGCAGCGAAATTAACTATGGCTACACCTTC; CDR3: CASSEINYGYTF
size: once; D: .; V: TRBV19; J: TRBJ2-7; DNA: TGTGCCAGTAGTTATATTGACGAGCAGTACTTC; CDR3: CASSYIDEQYF
size: .; D: .; V: TRBV19; J: TRBJ1-2; DNA: TGTGCCAGTAGCCCTGACAGTAACTATGGCTACACCTTC; CDR3: CASSPDSNYGYTF